Listed here are 9 T cell receptor beta chains from one sample, sequenced in a study of neurological immune-mediated disorders. Time point denoted: technical triplicate 1. TCRdb re-derived calls from the 5' RACE reads in MiXCR, one entry per CDR3 protein. This repertoire shows some 38,000 distinct CDR3 sequences, roughly 11% found once; its top ten account for roughly 3.7%. The specimen was PBMCs. Receptor source: a man aged 55-75 years with HTLV-1-associated myelopathy (HAM/TSP).

The chain joins TRBV7-8 to TRBJ2-5; D not resolved. The ends were cut back, 0 bases at V and 2 bases at J, with 7 bases in the middle. From germline, CDR1 is SGHVS and CDR2 FQNEAQ. CDR3 size: 14 residues. The CDR3 DNA reads as TGTGCCAGCAGCTTAGCGGCACTGCAAGAGACCCAGTACTTC. It codes for CASSLAALQETQYF.

This clonotype was found many times. V is TRBV5-1 and J is TRBJ1-3, with a weak D call TRBD1 (5 bases). In germline, CDR1 is SGHRS, CDR2 YFSETQ. Trimming removed 0 bases at V and 0 bases at J, with 10 bases between. CDR3 length equals 16 residues. The chain's CDR3 is CASSLGDRSSGNTIYF. CDR3 in DNA: TGCGCCAGCAGCTTGGGCGACAGATCCTCTGGAAACACCATATATTTT. Supplemented by reference TRBV5-1 and TRBJ1-3, the full variable domain reads KAGVTQTPRYLIKTRGQQVTLSCSPISGHRSVSWYQQTPGQGLQFLFEYFSETQRNKGNFPGRFSGRQFSNSRSEMNVSTLELGDSALYLCASSLGDRSSGNTIYFGEGSWLTVV.

This clonotype was seen repeatedly, ten times or more. The V and J genes are TRBV5-1 and TRBJ2-7; 10 bases map to TRBD2. V shed 4 bases and J 3 bases; nucleotides not matched to a gene: 4. This CDR3 has 14 amino acids. CDR1 is SGHRS, CDR2 YFSETQ, per germline. The CDR3 loop is CASSGLAESYEQYF. In nucleotides, the CDR3 is TGCGCCAGCAGCGGACTAGCGGAGAGCTACGAGCAGTACTTC.

This clonotype occurred many times. This rearrangement joins TRBV7-9 to TRBJ2-5, with TRBD2 matching over 12 bases. CDR3 length equals 18 residues. Germline CDR1 reads SEHNR; CDR2 reads FQNEAQ (reference sequence). Trimming took 3 bases from V and 5 from J; bases not matched to a gene: 13. CDR3 bases: TGTGCCAGCAGCTTTAGTCTAGCGGGAGGGCAAGCGCGGGAGACCCAGTACTTC. Amino acid sequence: CASSFSLAGGQARETQYF.

The sample holds many counts of this clonotype. The CDR3 DNA sequence: TGTGCCAGCAGTACCGGGACTAGCGGGATGCAGCAGTTCTTC. This codes for CASSTGTSGMQQFF. The J gene is TRBJ2-1, the V gene TRBV28; 13 nucleotides agree with TRBD2. The V segment lost 5 bases and the J segment 11 bases; nucleotides outside the gene matches: 6. Germline V CDR1 and CDR2: MDHEN, SYDVKM. CDR3 length equals 14 residues.

There are many counts of this clonotype. The chain uses TRBV20-1 and TRBJ2-3, with TRBD2 matching over 11 bases. After removal of 1 base from V and 1 base from J, the junction contained 4 bases not matched to a gene. The germline V gene has CDR1 DFQATT and CDR2 SNEGSKA (reference sequence). This CDR3 comprises 16 residues. The CDR3 DNA reads as TGCAGTGCTAGAGCTAGCGGGAGGTGGGGCACAGATACGCAGTATTTT. It translates to CSARASGRWGTDTQYF.

This clonotype was recorded at least ten times. V is TRBV7-8 and J is TRBJ2-3; 13 bases align to TRBD2. V lost 5 bases to trimming and J lost 6 bases; unmatched junction nucleotides: 8. Per the germline V gene, CDR1 is SGHVS and CDR2 is FQNEAQ. This CDR3 region has 16 residues. The CDR3 sequence: CASSLRTSGSFDTQYF. The CDR3 DNA reads as TGTGCCAGCAGCCTACGGACTAGCGGGAGCTTTGATACGCAGTATTTT.

This clonotype has ten or more counts. V gene TRBV5-1 combines with J gene TRBJ2-3; 7 positions agree with TRBD2. With 0 bases clipped from V and 12 bases from J, the junction kept 7 bases outside the gene matches. CDR1 and CDR2 from the germline V gene are SGHRS and YFSETQ. This CDR3 region has 13 residues. The CDR3 protein is CASSLAASGHQYF. DNA for the CDR3: TGCGCCAGCAGCTTGGCGGCTAGCGGCCATCAGTATTTT. The full variable domain, in which reference TRBV5-1 and TRBJ2-3 provide the parts outside the CDR3, is KAGVTQTPRYLIKTRGQQVTLSCSPISGHRSVSWYQQTPGQGLQFLFEYFSETQRNKGNFPGRFSGRQFSNSRSEMNVSTLELGDSALYLCASSLAASGHQYFGPGTRLTVL.

This clonotype was observed many times. The V call is TRBV10-3, the J call TRBJ2-3; 7 bases are shared with TRBD1. This CDR3 comprises 16 residues. The germline CDR1 and CDR2 sequences are ENHRY and SYGVKD. V lost 8 bases to trimming and J lost 0 bases; unmatched junction nucleotides: 11. In DNA, the CDR3 is TGTGCCATCGCAACCCGGACAGGAGATAGCACAGATACGCAGTATTTT. It codes for CAIATRTGDSTDTQYF.